What follows is one T cell receptor (beta chain) and its context. These data are taken from a study of cytomegalovirus exposure and HLA in healthy donors. Amplification used 60 Vbeta primers and 13 Jbeta primers. Only in-frame clones appear in the TCRdb table, and some are missing; sequencing was by immunoSEQ multiplex PCR. The sample lists some 180,000 clones, approximately 78% occurring once. The V and J ends lost 5 bases and 2 bases, in that order; junction bases with no gene match: 15. CDR1 and CDR2 (germline): MGHDK, SYGVNS. The CDR3 consists of 18 residues. The receptor was derived from a woman aged 18-29 years in good health and CMV-seronegative. Sequenced input: PBMCs. The rearrangement joins TRBV25-1 to TRBJ2-5, with TRBD1 identical over 9 bases. CDR3 sequence: CASSPADRGTLLQETQYF. CDR3 nucleotide sequence: TGTGCCAGCAGTCCCGCCGACAGGGGGACATTATTGCAAGAGACCCAGTACTTC.